Each of the 17 T cell receptor beta chains below was sequenced from the same sample in a study of cytomegalovirus exposure and HLA in healthy donors. The PCR contained 60 Vbeta and 13 Jbeta primers. Repertoires were generated with immunoSEQ multiplex PCR, while TCRdb's copy carries only in-frame clones and drops some. The table includes a few hundred thousand clones, 80% detected once. Sequences were obtained from PBMCs. The receptor set was obtained from a girl aged 2 to 9 in good health and CMV-seronegative.

The rearrangement joins TRBV10-1 to TRBJ2-7, with D maybe TRBD1 (6 bases). Per the germline V gene, CDR1 is WNHNN and CDR2 is SYGVQD (reference sequence). V was clipped by 9 bases and J by 0 bases, with 18 bases between them. There are 15 residues in the CDR3. The CDR3 region has the DNA TGCGCCAGTGCAAGACAGGTGGGCAACTCCTACGAGCAGTACTTC. Protein product: CASARQVGNSYEQYF.

The chain combines TRBV2 with TRBJ1-1; D may be TRBD1 (6 bases). This CDR3 comprises 13 residues. Germline V gene data show CDR1 as SNHLY and CDR2 as FYNNEI. Deletions cut 7 bases from V and 0 bases from J, with 9 bases between. The CDR3 DNA reads TGTGCCAGCAAGGGGGAAATGAACACTGAAGCTTTCTTT. Translating it yields CASKGEMNTEAFF.

The chain is built from TRBV6-1 and TRBJ1-6; D uncertain. This CDR3 has 11 amino acids. V was trimmed by 7 bases and J by 8 bases, leaving 6 bases between them. From germline, CDR1 is MNHNS and CDR2 SASEGT. This chain's CDR3 is CASNAYSPLHF. The CDR3 DNA sequence: TGTGCCAGCAACGCGTATTCACCCCTCCACTTT.

V usage is TRBV5-1 and J usage is TRBJ2-5; D may be TRBD2 (5 bases). CDR3 length: 14 residues. CDR1 is SGHRS, CDR2 YFSETQ, per germline. The V end was cut by 3 bases, the J end by 2 bases, with 11 bases between. DNA for the CDR3: TGCGCCAGCAGCTGGAGGACGGAACAAGAGACCCAGTACTTC. Amino acids: CASSWRTEQETQYF.

The rearrangement uses TRBV7-9 and TRBJ2-7; 9 bases agree with TRBD1. Germline-derived CDR1 and CDR2 are SEHNR and FQNEAQ (reference sequence). The CDR3 is made up of 14 amino acids. J was trimmed by 5 bases and V by 2 bases; bases with no gene match: 4. CDR3 region: CASSLNRGLDEQYF. CDR3 in DNA: TGTGCCAGCAGCTTAAACAGGGGGCTCGACGAGCAGTACTTC. The variable domain in full, with the rest retrieved from reference TRBV7-9 and TRBJ2-7, is DTGVSQNPRHKITKRGQNVTFRCDPISEHNRLYWYRQTLGQGPEFLTYFQNEAQLEKSRLLSDRFSAERPKGSFSTLEIQRTEQGDSAMYLCASSLNRGLDEQYFGPGTRLTVT.

The chain joins TRBV30 to TRBJ2-7, with D possibly matching TRBD2 (5 bases). Germline V gene sequence: CDR1 GTSNPN, CDR2 SVGIG (reference sequence). This CDR3 region has 13 residues. V lost 0 bases to trimming and J lost 3 bases, with 9 bases between them. The CDR3 reads CAWSVGSHYEQYF. CDR3 in DNA: TGTGCCTGGAGTGTAGGGAGCCACTACGAGCAGTACTTC. The full variable domain, rest sourced from reference TRBV30 and TRBJ2-7, is SQTIHQWPATLVQPVGSPLSLECTVEGTSNPNLYWYRQAAGRGLQLLFYSVGIGQISSEVPQNLSASRPQDRQFILSSKKLLLSDSGFYLCAWSVGSHYEQYFGPGTRLTVT.

This clone was detected only once. The chain carries TRBV10-3 and TRBJ2-7; no definite D call. The CDR3 length is 13 residues. Germline lookup yields CDR1 ENHRY and CDR2 SYGVKD. The V gene lost 3 bases and the J gene lost 2 bases, with 8 bases spanning the gap. CDR3 DNA sequence: TGTGCCATCAGTGAATCACAAACCTACGAGCAGTACTTC. Translation: CAISESQTYEQYF.

Note on this clone: The sample holds other DNA sequences that translate to the same CDR3. The V call is TRBV27, the J call TRBJ2-1, with D unresolved. V gave up 3 bases and J gave up 6 bases, with 6 bases separating them. This CDR3 is 12 amino acids long. CDR1 MNHEY and CDR2 SMNVEV come from the germline V gene (reference sequence). In nucleotides, the CDR3 is TGTGCCAGCAGTTTCCCGGGCAATGAGCAGTTCTTC. It codes for CASSFPGNEQFF.

The rearrangement joins TRBV7-9 to TRBJ2-7; 8 bases match TRBD1. The V gene end was trimmed by 5 bases and the J gene end by 2 bases; junction bases not matched to a gene: 8. Germline CDR1 is SEHNR and CDR2 is FQNEAQ (reference sequence). The CDR3 runs 15 residues. CDR3 residues: CASSVDRGPTYEQYF. CDR3 bases: TGTGCCAGCAGCGTCGACAGGGGCCCTACCTACGAGCAGTACTTC.

CDR3 sequence (DNA): TGTGCCTGGAGTCCAGAGGGTACCGGGGAGCTGTTTTTT. Amino acid sequence: CAWSPEGTGELFF. The chain employs TRBV30 and TRBJ2-2, with D possibly being TRBD2 (5 bases). The CDR3 is made up of 13 amino acids. Germline CDR1 and CDR2: GTSNPN and SVGIG (reference sequence). Trimming removed 2 bases from V and 5 bases from J, with 9 bases in between. Variable domain in full (rest from reference TRBV30 and TRBJ2-2): SQTIHQWPATLVQPVGSPLSLECTVEGTSNPNLYWYRQAAGRGLQLLFYSVGIGQISSEVPQNLSASRPQDRQFILSSKKLLLSDSGFYLCAWSPEGTGELFFGEGSRLTVL.

The chain joins TRBV7-9 to TRBJ1-1; TRBD1 agrees at 9 bases. CDR3 size: 14 residues. Losses at the gene ends were 6 bases for V and 4 bases for J; bases not matched to a gene: 6. In germline, CDR1 is SEHNR, CDR2 FQNEAQ (reference sequence). DNA of the CDR3: TGTGCCAGCAGTACCGACAGGGGGAGCACTGAAGCTTTCTTT. Protein: CASSTDRGSTEAFF.

There are a few counts of this clone. The chain recombines TRBV5-1 with TRBJ1-2; 7 nucleotides agree with TRBD1. This CDR3 is built from 15 residues. V shed 2 bases and J 7 bases; nucleotides not matched to a gene: 11. The germline V gene encodes CDR1 SGHRS and CDR2 YFSETQ. CDR3 sequence (DNA): TGCGCCAGCAGCTTTGGGCAGGGGGATTTTCGTGGCTACACCTTC. Protein sequence: CASSFGQGDFRGYTF.

This clone occurred once. The rearrangement joins TRBV9 to TRBJ2-1; D unclear. The CDR3 is 13 residues long. The germline gives CDR1 SGDLS, CDR2 YYNGEE. The ends were cut back, 1 base at V and 4 bases at J, with 6 bases in the middle. The CDR3 here is CASSVSLYNEQFF. The CDR3 coding sequence is TGTGCCAGCAGCGTAAGCTTATACAATGAGCAGTTCTTC.

This chain uses TRBV19 with TRBJ1-4; 7 nucleotides agree with TRBD1. With 4 bases clipped from V and 8 bases from J, the junction kept 13 bases outside the gene matches. The CDR3 spans 16 residues. Germline CDR1 and CDR2: LNHDA and SQIVND (reference sequence). The CDR3: CASSTPYRDRTEKLFF. CDR3 bases: TGTGCCAGTAGTACTCCATACCGGGACAGAACAGAAAAACTGTTTTTT.

This chain uses TRBV7-2 with TRBJ1-5; possible D gene TRBD1, 5 bases. V was pared by 4 bases and J by 4 bases, with 11 bases between. Germline CDR1 SGHTA, CDR2 FQGNSA. CDR3 size: 14 residues. The CDR3 nucleotides read TGTGCCAGCAGCTGGGAGGGACTTAATCAGCCCCAGCATTTT. The encoded protein is CASSWEGLNQPQHF.

J is TRBJ2-4 and V is TRBV27; D perhaps matches TRBD2 (7 bases). With 8 bases removed from V and 4 bases from J, the gap between germline ends came to 9 bases. This CDR3 contains 12 residues. Germline CDR1 is MNHEY and CDR2 is SMNVEV (reference sequence). The CDR3 DNA reads TGTGCCAGCGCGGGGGCGAAAAACATTCAGTACTTC. It is translated as CASAGAKNIQYF.

The chain uses TRBV4-1 and TRBJ2-7; 12 positions agree with TRBD1. Germline trimming cut 1 base from V and 2 bases from J; bases unmatched to any gene: 0. Germline V lookup: CDR1 MGHRA, CDR2 YSYEKL. CDR3 size: 15 residues. CDR3 sequence: CASSQGDRGPYEQYF. DNA of the CDR3: TGCGCCAGCAGCCAAGGGGACAGGGGGCCCTACGAGCAGTACTTC.